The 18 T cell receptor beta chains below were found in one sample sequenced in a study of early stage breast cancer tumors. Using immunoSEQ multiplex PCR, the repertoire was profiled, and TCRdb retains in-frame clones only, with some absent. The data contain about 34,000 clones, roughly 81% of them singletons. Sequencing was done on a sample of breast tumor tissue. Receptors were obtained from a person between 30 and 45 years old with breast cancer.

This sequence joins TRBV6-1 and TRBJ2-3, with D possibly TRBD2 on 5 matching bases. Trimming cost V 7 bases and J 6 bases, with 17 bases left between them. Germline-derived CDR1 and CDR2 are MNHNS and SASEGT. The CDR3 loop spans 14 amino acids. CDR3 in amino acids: CASNEASGLDTQYF. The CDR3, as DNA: TGTGCCAGCAACGAGGCCTCGGGGTTGGATACGCAGTATTTT.

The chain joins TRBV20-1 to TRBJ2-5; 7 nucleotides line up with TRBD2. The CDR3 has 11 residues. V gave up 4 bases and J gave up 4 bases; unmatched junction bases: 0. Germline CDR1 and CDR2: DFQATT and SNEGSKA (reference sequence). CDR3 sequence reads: CSAIAGETQYF. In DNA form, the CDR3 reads TGCAGTGCTATAGCGGGAGAGACCCAGTACTTC.

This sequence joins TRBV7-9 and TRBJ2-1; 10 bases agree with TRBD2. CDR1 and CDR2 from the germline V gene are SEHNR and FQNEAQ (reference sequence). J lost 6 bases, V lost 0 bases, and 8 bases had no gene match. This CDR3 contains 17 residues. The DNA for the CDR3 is TGTGCCAGCAGCTTAGCCTCTAGCGGGAGCGGGGGCAATGAGCAGTTCTTC. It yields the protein CASSLASSGSGGNEQFF. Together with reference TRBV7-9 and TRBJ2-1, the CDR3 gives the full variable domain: DTGVSQNPRHKITKRGQNVTFRCDPISEHNRLYWYRQTLGQGPEFLTYFQNEAQLEKSRLLSDRFSAERPKGSFSTLEIQRTEQGDSAMYLCASSLASSGSGGNEQFFGPGTRLTVL.

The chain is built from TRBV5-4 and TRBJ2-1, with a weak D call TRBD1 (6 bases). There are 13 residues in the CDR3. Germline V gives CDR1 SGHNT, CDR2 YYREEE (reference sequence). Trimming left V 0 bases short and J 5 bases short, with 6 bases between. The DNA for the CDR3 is TGTGCCAGCAGCTTGGCAGGGGACAATGAGCAGTTCTTC. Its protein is CASSLAGDNEQFF.

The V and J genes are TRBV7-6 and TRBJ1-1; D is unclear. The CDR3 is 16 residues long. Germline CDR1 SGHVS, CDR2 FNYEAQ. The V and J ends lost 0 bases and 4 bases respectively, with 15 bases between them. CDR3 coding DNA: TGTGCCAGCAGCTTAGCCCCTACATTGCTGGGCACTGAAGCTTTCTTT. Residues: CASSLAPTLLGTEAFF.

The CDR3 spells CASSLGRVNTEAFF. The CDR3 DNA sequence: TGTGCCAGCAGCTTAGGACGGGTGAACACTGAAGCTTTCTTT. The chain carries TRBV5-8 and TRBJ1-1; D uncertain. Trimming took off 2 bases at V and 0 bases at J, with 8 bases between the two ends. Germline V gene data show CDR1 as SGHTS and CDR2 as YDEGEE. The CDR3 is 14 residues long.

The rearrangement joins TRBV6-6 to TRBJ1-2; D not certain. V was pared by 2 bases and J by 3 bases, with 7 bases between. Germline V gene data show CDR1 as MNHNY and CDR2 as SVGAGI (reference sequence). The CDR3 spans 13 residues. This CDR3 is CASSYGQDYGYTF. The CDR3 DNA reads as TGTGCCAGCAGTTACGGGCAGGACTATGGCTACACCTTC.

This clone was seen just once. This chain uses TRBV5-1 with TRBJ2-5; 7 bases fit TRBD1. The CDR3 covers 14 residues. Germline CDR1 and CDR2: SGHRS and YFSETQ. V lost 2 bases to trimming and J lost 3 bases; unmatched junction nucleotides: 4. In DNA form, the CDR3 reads TGCGCCAGCAGCTTCGGACAGGCCGAAGAGACCCAGTACTTC. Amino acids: CASSFGQAEETQYF. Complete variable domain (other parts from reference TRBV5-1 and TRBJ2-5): KAGVTQTPRYLIKTRGQQVTLSCSPISGHRSVSWYQQTPGQGLQFLFEYFSETQRNKGNFPGRFSGRQFSNSRSEMNVSTLELGDSALYLCASSFGQAEETQYFGPGTRLLVL.

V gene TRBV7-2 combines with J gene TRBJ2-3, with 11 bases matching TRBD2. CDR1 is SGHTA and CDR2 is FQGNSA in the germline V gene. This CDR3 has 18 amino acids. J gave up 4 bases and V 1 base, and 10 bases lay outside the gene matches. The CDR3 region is CASSLDSGSGREADTQYF. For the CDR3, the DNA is TGTGCCAGCAGCTTAGATTCGGGTAGCGGGAGGGAGGCAGATACGCAGTATTTT.

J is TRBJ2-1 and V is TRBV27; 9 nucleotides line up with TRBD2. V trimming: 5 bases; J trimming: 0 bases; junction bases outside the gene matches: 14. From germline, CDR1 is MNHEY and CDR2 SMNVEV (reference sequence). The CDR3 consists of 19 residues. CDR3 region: CASSPDWREGPSSYNEQFF. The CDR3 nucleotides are TGTGCCAGCAGTCCCGATTGGCGGGAGGGCCCCAGCTCCTACAATGAGCAGTTCTTC.

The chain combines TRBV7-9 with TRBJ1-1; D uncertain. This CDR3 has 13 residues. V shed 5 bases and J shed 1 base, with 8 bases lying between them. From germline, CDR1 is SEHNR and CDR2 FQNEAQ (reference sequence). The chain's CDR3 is CASSQETNTEAFF. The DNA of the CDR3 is TGTGCCAGCAGCCAGGAAACGAACACTGAAGCTTTCTTT.

The CDR3 sequence is CASSPPPAQRTEAFF. The DNA of the CDR3 is TGTGCCAGCTCACCACCCCCAGCCCAGAGAACTGAAGCTTTCTTT. This chain joins TRBV18 and TRBJ1-1; D is ambiguous. The V gene's germline CDR1 is KGHSH and CDR2 LQKENI. This CDR3 is built from 15 residues. The V and J ends lost 0 bases and 5 bases respectively, with 13 bases between them.

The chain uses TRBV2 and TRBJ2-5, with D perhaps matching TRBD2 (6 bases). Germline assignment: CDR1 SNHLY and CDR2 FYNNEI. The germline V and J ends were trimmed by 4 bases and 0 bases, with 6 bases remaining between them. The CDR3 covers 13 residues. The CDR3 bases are TGTGCCAGCAGTGGACTAGACCAAGAGACCCAGTACTTC. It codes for CASSGLDQETQYF.

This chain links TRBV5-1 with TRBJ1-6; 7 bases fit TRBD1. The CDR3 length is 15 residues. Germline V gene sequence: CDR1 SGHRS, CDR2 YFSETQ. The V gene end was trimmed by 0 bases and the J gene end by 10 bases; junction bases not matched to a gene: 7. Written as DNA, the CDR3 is TGCGCCAGCAGCTTGGAAAGGGGGCGCAGATCACCCCTCCACTTT. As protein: CASSLERGRRSPLHF.

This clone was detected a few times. The CDR3 spells CASSEFLGEGEEETQYF. The CDR3 DNA is TGTGCCAGCAGTGAATTTTTGGGGGAGGGCGAAGAAGAGACCCAGTACTTC. V usage is TRBV2 and J usage is TRBJ2-5, with 7 bases lining up with TRBD2. The junction had 12 bases not matched to a gene; V was cut back by 2 bases and J by 3 bases. The CDR3 consists of 17 residues. Germline loops: CDR1 SNHLY, CDR2 FYNNEI.

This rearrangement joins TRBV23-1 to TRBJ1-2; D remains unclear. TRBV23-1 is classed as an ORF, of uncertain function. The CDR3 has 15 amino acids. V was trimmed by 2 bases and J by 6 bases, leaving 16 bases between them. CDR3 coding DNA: TGCGCCAGCAGTCAAGGAAGTCCGGGTACGAATGGCTACACCTTC. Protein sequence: CASSQGSPGTNGYTF.

The CDR3 spells CASSERPGLAGVGELFF. Written as DNA, the CDR3 is TGTGCCAGCAGCGAGAGACCGGGACTAGCGGGAGTTGGGGAGCTGTTTTTT. This chain connects TRBV9 to TRBJ2-2, with TRBD2 matching 14 bases. The CDR3 spans 17 residues. Germline V lookup: CDR1 SGDLS, CDR2 YYNGEE. The V and J ends lost 3 bases and 8 bases, in that order; junction bases with no gene match: 9.

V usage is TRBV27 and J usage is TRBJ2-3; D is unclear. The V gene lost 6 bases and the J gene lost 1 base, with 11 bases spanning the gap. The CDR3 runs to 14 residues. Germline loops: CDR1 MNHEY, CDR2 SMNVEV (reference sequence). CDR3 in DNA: TGTGCCAGCAGGCTTTCCTCCGGCACAGATACGCAGTATTTT. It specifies CASRLSSGTDTQYF.